These T cell receptor beta chains were read from a single sample in a study of CD8 T cells in ankylosing spondylitis. TCRdb re-called the 5' RACE reads through MiXCR, storing one row per CDR3 protein. The table shows 350,000 to 400,000 distinct CDR3 sequences, with 20% occurring only once. The sequenced sample was blood, either unsorted or a sorted T cell fraction (not recorded which). The receptors stem from a male donor with ankylosing spondylitis or in good health (not recorded which). Both conserved end residues are part of each CDR3. The D gene is left open where the match is weak. For some rows the clone size is stated as once, few or many, or as a class when expanded; others skip it.

V gene	D gene	clone size	J gene	CDR3 DNA	CDR3 protein
TRBV27	NA	few	TRBJ2-2	TGTGCCAGCAGTCCAAATGAGGGGGGGGACACCGGGGAGCTGTTTTTT	CASSPNEGGDTGELFF
TRBV11-2	TRBD1	few	TRBJ2-2	TGTGCCAGCAGCCCTACTCCGGGGACAGGGGTTACCGGGGAGCTGTTTTTT	CASSPTPGTGVTGELFF
TRBV5-1	NA	NA	TRBJ2-1	TGCGCCAGCACCCGTCTTCCAGGGGAGGGTAGTGGTGAGCAGTTCTTC	CASTRLPGEGSGEQFF
TRBV28	NA	few	TRBJ2-2	TGTGCCAGCAGGAGGTGGGGCACCGGGGAGCTGTTTTTT	CASRRWGTGELFF
TRBV12-3/TRBV12-4	NA	NA	TRBJ2-7	TGTGCCAGCAGTTTAATGGGGTTTCTCCACGAGCAGTACTTC	CASSLMGFLHEQYF
TRBV12-3/TRBV12-4	TRBD2	few	TRBJ2-2	TGTGCCAGCAGGCGGACTAGCGGGATTAACACCGGGGAGCTGTTTTTT	CASRRTSGINTGELFF
TRBV13	NA	NA	TRBJ1-1	TGTGCCAGCAGCGAATTCCGAGGCCTGAACACTGAAGCTTTCTTT	CASSEFRGLNTEAFF
TRBV12-3/TRBV12-4	NA	few	TRBJ2-4	TGTGCCAGCACCCTGGGAGCCTTATTAGCCAAAAACATTCAGTACTTC	CASTLGALLAKNIQYF
TRBV7-8	TRBD1	NA	TRBJ2-7	TGTGCCAGCAGCACCGTTACAGGGGATAACGAGCAGTACTTC	CASSTVTGDNEQYF
TRBV5-1	NA	many	TRBJ2-3	TGCGCCAGCAGCTTGGGTAGCGGTTCCACAGATACGCAGTATTTT	CASSLGSGSTDTQYF
TRBV12-3/TRBV12-4	NA	few	TRBJ2-3	TGTGCCAGCTCCTCGGACTTGGGCCTAGATACGCAGTATTTT	CASSSDLGLDTQYF
TRBV6-1	NA	NA	TRBJ2-3	TGTGCCAGCAGTGAATATGATACGCAGTATTTT	CASSEYDTQYF
TRBV5-1	NA	NA	TRBJ1-1	TGCGCCAGCAGCTTGGTGTCAGGGCTTCGGAACACTGAAGCTTTCTTT	CASSLVSGLRNTEAFF
TRBV6-5	TRBD1	many	TRBJ2-7	TGTGCCAGCAGTTTGACAGGGTCCCACGAGCAGTACTTC	CASSLTGSHEQYF
TRBV11-2	TRBD2	NA	TRBJ2-1	TGTGCCAGCAGCTTAGTAGCGGGGGGGAAATACAATGAGCAGTTCTTC	CASSLVAGGKYNEQFF
TRBV28	TRBD1	NA	TRBJ2-2	TGTGCCAGCAGTTTACTTACAGGGGAATGGGAGACCGGGGAGCTGTTTTTT	CASSLLTGEWETGELFF
TRBV5-1	TRBD1	few	TRBJ2-7	TGCGCCAGCAGCGACAGGGTGGGGGAGCAGTACTTC	CASSDRVGEQYF
TRBV7-9	NA	NA	TRBJ2-3	TGTGCCAGCAGCTTACCGGGGACAGATACGCAGTATTTT	CASSLPGTDTQYF
TRBV4-1	TRBD2	NA	TRBJ2-7	TGCGCCAGCAGCCAACTAGCGGGGTTGGGAGAGCAGTACTTC	CASSQLAGLGEQYF
TRBV27	NA	few	TRBJ1-1	TGTGCCAGCAGTCCCCAAGGAGAGAACACTGAAGCTTTCTTT	CASSPQGENTEAFF
TRBV6-5	NA	NA	TRBJ1-2	TGTGCCAGCAGTTACTCGAGTGGATGGTCGAGTAGCGTACATGGCTACACCTTC	CASSYSSGWSSSVHGYTF
TRBV9	NA	few	TRBJ2-1	TGTGCCAGCAGCCCAACAGTCAGCTCCTACAATGAGCAGTTCTTC	CASSPTVSSYNEQFF
TRBV6-5	TRBD1	NA	TRBJ1-5	TGTGCCAGCAGTCACCGTGCGGACAGGGGGCTCAATCAGCCCCAGCATTTT	CASSHRADRGLNQPQHF
TRBV7-8	NA	few	TRBJ2-7	TGTGCCAGCAGCACGACCCAGGGAAACCCCTACGAGCAGTACTTC	CASSTTQGNPYEQYF
TRBV7-6	NA	NA	TRBJ1-1	TGTGCCAGCAGCTTAGATGGAGGGGGCACTGAAGCTTTCTTT	CASSLDGGGTEAFF
TRBV10-3	NA	few	TRBJ2-7	TGTGCCATCAGTGACCCGGTGGGAGAGGAGAGCTCCTACGAGCAGTACTTC	CAISDPVGEESSYEQYF
TRBV29-1	NA	few	TRBJ2-7	TGCAGCGTTTCCCCCAGGGCACGGGAGACCTACGAGCAGTACTTC	CSVSPRARETYEQYF
TRBV15	NA	few	TRBJ1-5	TGTGCCACCAGCAGGGACCGGGAAAATCAGCCCCAGCATTTT	CATSRDRENQPQHF
TRBV28	NA	NA	TRBJ2-7	TGTGCCAGCAGTCTCTCCACCCTCGAGCAGTACTTC	CASSLSTLEQYF
TRBV7-3	NA	few	TRBJ2-5	TGTGCCAGCAGCTTACCCCCTCAGGAGACCCAGTACTTC	CASSLPPQETQYF
TRBV6-5	NA	few	TRBJ2-1	TGTGCCAGCAGGAGCTACAATGAGCAGTTCTTC	CASRSYNEQFF
TRBV9	TRBD2	many	TRBJ2-7	TGTGCCAGCAGCGTCGGGGGGGGAACCTACGAGCAGTACTTC	CASSVGGGTYEQYF
TRBV12-3/TRBV12-4	TRBD1	few	TRBJ1-5	TGTGCCAGCAGCCAGGGGGCTGGCAATCAGCCCCAGCATTTT	CASSQGAGNQPQHF
TRBV9	NA	NA	TRBJ1-6	TGTGCCAGCAGCCCCCAGGGGACTGCTAATTCACCCCTCCACTTT	CASSPQGTANSPLHF
TRBV9	TRBD2	NA	TRBJ2-5	TGTGCCAGCAGCGTAGTAGGACTAGCGGAAGAGACCCAGTACTTC	CASSVVGLAEETQYF
TRBV11-2	NA	NA	TRBJ2-5	TGTGCCAGCAGCCCACTACCAGCGTTTGAGACCCAGTACTTC	CASSPLPAFETQYF
TRBV9	NA	NA	TRBJ2-7	TGTGCCAGCAGCGTAGGGACAGAGCCCTACGAGCAGTACTTC	CASSVGTEPYEQYF
TRBV9	TRBD2	NA	TRBJ2-1	TGTGCCAGCAGCGTCGGGGGGGAGACCTACAATGAGCAGTTCTTC	CASSVGGETYNEQFF
TRBV20-1	TRBD2	NA	TRBJ2-7	TGCAGTGCTAGCGGGGGGGCGTCCTACGAGCAGTACTTC	CSASGGASYEQYF
TRBV20-1	NA	few	TRBJ1-4	TGCAGTGCTACCGGGACACAGAATGAAAAACTGTTTTTT	CSATGTQNEKLFF
TRBV12-3/TRBV12-4	NA	few	TRBJ2-1	TGTGCCAGCAGTTTTGCGGGGGCCCTGGGCAATGAGCAGTTCTTC	CASSFAGALGNEQFF
TRBV9	TRBD1	NA	TRBJ2-5	TGTGCCAGCAGCGCGGGACAGCGAATTGACCTCCTTGAGACCCAGTACTTC	CASSAGQRIDLLETQYF
TRBV2	TRBD1	few	TRBJ1-2	TGTGCCATAAAGACAGGGGGCGAAAGCTACACCTTC	CAIKTGGESYTF